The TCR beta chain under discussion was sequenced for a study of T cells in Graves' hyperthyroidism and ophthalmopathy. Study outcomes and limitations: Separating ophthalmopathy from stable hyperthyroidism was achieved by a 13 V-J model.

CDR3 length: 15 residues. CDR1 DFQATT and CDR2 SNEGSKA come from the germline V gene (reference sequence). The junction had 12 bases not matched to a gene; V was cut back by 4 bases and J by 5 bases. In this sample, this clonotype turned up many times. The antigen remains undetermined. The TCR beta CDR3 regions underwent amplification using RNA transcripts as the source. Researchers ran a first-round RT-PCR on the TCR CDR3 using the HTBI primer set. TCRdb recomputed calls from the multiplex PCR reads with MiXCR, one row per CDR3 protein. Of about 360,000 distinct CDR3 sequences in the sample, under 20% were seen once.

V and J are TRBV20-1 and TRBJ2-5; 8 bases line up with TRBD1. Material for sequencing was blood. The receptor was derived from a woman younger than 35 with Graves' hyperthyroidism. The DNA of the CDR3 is TGCAGTGCTACCGGACAGGGCTATAGTTCGGAGACCCAGTACTTC. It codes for CSATGQGYSSETQYF.